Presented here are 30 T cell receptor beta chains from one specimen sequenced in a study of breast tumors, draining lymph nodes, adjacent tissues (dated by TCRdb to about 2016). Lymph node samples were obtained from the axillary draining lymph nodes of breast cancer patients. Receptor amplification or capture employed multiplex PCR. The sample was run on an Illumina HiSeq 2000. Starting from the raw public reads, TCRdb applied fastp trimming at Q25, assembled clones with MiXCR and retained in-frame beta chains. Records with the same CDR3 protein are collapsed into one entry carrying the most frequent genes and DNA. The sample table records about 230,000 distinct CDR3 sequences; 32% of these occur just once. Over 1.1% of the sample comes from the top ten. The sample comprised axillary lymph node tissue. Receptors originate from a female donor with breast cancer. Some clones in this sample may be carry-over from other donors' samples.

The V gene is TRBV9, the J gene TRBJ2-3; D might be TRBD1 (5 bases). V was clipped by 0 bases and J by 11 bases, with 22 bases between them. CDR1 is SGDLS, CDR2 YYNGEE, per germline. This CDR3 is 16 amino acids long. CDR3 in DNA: TGTGCCAGCAGCGTAGAAGGGGCGCGTAACTACAATGAGCAGTATTTT. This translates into CASSVEGARNYNEQYF.

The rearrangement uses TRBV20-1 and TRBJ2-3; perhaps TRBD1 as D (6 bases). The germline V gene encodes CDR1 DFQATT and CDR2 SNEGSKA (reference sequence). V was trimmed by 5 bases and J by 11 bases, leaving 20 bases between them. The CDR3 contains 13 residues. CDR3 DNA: TGCAGTGCTGGCCCAGGGGCCTACAATGAGCAGTATTTT. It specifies CSAGPGAYNEQYF.

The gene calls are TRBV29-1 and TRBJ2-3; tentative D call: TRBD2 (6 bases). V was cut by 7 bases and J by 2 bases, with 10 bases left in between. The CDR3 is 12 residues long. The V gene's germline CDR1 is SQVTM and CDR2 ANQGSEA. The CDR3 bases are TGCAGCGGGGGGGACCCCACAGATACGCAGTATTTT. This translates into CSGGDPTDTQYF.

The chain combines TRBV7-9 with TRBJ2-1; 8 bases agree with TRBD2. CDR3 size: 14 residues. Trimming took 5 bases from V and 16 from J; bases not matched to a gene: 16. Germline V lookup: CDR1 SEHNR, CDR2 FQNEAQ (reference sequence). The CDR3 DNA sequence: TGTGCCAGCAGCAAAACAGGGACCGGGGGGGAATGTTTCTTC. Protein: CASSKTGTGGECFF.

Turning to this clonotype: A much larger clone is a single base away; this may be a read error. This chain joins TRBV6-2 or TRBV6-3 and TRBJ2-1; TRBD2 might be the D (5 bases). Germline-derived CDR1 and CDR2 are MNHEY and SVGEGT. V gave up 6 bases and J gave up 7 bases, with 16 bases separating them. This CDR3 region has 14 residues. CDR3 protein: CASRSSERENEQFF. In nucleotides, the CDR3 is TGTGCCAGCAGGAGTAGCGAGAGAGAGAATGAGCAGTTCTTC.

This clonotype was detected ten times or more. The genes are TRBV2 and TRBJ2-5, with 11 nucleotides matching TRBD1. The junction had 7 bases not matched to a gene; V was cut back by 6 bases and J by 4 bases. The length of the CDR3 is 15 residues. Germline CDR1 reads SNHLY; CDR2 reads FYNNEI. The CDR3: CASRADRGRGETQYF. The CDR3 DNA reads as TGTGCCAGCAGAGCGGACAGGGGGCGCGGAGAGACCCAGTACTTC.

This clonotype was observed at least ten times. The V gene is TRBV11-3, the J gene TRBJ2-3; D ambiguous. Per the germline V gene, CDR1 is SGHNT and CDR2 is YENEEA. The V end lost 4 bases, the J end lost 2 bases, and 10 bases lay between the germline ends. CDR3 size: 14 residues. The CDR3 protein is CASSSTLYTDTQYF. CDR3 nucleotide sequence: TGTGCCAGCAGCTCGACACTTTACACAGATACGCAGTATTTT.

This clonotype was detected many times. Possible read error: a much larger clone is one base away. CDR3 sequence: CASSFRGTRGETQHF. CDR3 nucleotide sequence: TGTGCCAGCAGCTTTAGAGGGACTAGAGGAGAGACCCAGCACTTC. The genes are TRBV7-2 and TRBJ2-5, with TRBD2 matching over 8 bases. This CDR3 spans 15 amino acids. Germline-derived CDR1 and CDR2 are SGHTA and FQGNSA.

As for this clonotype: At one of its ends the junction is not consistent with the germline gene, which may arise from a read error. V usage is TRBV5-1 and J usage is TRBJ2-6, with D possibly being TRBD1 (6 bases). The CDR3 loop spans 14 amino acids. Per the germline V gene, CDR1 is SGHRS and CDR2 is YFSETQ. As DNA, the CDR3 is TGCGCCGGCAGCCGTCGGGACAGGGCCAACGTCCTGACTTTC. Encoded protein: CAGSRRDRANVLTF. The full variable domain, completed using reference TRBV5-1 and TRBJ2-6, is KAGVTQTPRYLIKTRGQQVTLSCSPISGHRSVSWYQQTPGQGLQFLFEYFSETQRNKGNFPGRFSGRQFSNSRSEMNVSTLELGDSALYLCAGSRRDRANVLTFGAGSRLTVL.

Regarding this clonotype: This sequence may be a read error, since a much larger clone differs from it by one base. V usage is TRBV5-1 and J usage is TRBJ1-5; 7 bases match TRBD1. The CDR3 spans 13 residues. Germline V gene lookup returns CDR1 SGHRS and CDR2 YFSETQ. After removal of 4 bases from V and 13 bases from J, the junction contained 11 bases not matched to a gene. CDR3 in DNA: TGCGCCAGCAGCCCGCGGACAGGTCGGCCTCAGCATTTT. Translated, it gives CASSPRTGRPQHF.

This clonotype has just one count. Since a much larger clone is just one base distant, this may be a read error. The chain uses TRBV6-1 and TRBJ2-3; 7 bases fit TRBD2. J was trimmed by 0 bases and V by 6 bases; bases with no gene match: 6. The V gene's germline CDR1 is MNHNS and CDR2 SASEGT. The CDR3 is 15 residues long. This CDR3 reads CASRTWGGSTDTQYF. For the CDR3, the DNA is TGTGCCAGCAGGACGTGGGGGGGAAGCACAGATACGCAGTATTTT.

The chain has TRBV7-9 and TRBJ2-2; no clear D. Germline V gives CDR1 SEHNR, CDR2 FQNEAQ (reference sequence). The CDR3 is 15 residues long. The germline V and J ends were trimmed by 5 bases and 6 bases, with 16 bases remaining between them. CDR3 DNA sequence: TGTGCCAGCAGCCCAGGCGGAAGAGGTCCCGGGGAGCTGTTTTTT. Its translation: CASSPGGRGPGELFF.

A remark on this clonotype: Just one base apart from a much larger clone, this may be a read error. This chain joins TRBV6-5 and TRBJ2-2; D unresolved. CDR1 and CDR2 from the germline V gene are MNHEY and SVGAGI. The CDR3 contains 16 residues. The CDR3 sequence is CASSQLQYPNAGELFF. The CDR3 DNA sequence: TGTGCCAGCAGTCAACTCCAGTACCCGAACGCCGGGGAGCTGTTTTTT.

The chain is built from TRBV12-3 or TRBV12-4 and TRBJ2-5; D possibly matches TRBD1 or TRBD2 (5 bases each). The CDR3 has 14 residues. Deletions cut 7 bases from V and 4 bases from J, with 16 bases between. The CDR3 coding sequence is TGTGCCAGCACAGTCAGGGACGGCCTAGAGACCCAGTACTTC. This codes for CASTVRDGLETQYF.

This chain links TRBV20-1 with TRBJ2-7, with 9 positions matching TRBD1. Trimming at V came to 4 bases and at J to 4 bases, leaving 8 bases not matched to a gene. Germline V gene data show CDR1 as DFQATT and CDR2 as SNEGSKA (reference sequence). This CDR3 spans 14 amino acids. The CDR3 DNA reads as TGCAGTGCTAAGACAGGGGGACTTTCTTACGAGCAGTACTTC. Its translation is CSAKTGGLSYEQYF.

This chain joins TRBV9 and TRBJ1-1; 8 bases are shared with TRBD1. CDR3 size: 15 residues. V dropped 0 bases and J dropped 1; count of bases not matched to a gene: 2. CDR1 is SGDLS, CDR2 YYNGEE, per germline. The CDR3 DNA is TGTGCCAGCAGCGTAGCTACAGGGGGGAACACTGAAGCTTTCTTT. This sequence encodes CASSVATGGNTEAFF.

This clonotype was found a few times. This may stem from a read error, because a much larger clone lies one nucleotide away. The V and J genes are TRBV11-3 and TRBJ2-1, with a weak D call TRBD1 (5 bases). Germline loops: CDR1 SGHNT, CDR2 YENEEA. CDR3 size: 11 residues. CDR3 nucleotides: TGTGCCAGCAGCTTAGGGGGCGAGCCGTTCTTC. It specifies CASSLGGEPFF.

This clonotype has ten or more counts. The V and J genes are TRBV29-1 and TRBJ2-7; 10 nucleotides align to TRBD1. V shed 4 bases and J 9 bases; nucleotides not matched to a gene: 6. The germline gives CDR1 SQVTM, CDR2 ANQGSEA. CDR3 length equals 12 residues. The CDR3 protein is CSVVGQGSPQYF. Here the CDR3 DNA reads TGCAGCGTTGTGGGACAGGGGAGTCCGCAGTACTTC.

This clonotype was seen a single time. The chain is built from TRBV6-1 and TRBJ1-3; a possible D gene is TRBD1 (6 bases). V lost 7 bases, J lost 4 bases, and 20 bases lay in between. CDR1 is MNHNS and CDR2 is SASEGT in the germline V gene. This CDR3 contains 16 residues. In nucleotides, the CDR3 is TGTGCCAGCACGCCGGGGGGCGCGTTAGGAGGAAACACCATATATTTT. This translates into CASTPGGALGGNTIYF.

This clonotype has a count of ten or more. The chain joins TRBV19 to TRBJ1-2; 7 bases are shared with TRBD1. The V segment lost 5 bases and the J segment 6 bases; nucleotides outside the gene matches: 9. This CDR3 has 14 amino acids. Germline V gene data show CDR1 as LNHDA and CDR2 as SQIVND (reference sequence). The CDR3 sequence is CASSARQGPDGYTF. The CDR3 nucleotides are TGTGCCAGTAGTGCTCGACAGGGACCCGATGGCTACACCTTC.

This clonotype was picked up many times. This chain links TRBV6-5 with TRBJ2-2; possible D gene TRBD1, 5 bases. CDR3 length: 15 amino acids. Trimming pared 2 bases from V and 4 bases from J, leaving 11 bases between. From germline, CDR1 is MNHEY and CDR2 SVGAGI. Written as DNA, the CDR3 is TGTGCCAGCAGTTACGGAAGGCAGGGCACCGGGGAGCTGTTTTTT. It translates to CASSYGRQGTGELFF.

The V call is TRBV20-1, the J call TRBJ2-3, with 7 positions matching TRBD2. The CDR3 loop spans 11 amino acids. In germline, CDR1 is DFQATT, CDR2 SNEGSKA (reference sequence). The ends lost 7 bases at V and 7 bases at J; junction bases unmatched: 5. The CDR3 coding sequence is TGCAGTGTTGCGGGAGCTTATACGCAGTATTTT. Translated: CSVAGAYTQYF.

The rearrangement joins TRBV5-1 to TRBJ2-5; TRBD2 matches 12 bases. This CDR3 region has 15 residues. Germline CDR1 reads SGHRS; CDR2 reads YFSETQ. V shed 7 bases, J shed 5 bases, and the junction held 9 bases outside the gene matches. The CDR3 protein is CASSQTSGSNETQYF. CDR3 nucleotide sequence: TGCGCCAGCTCCCAGACTAGCGGGAGTAACGAGACCCAGTACTTC.

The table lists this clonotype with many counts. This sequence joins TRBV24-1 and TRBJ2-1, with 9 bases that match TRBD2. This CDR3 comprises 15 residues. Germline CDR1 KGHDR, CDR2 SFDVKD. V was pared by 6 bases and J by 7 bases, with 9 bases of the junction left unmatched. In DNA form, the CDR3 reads TGTGCCACCAGTCCTAGCGGGAACGCAGGGAATGAGCAGTTCTTC. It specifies CATSPSGNAGNEQFF.

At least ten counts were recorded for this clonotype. Written as DNA, the CDR3 is TGCAGTGCTCTTCAGGGAAACGAAAAACTGTTTTTT. Translating gives CSALQGNEKLFF. The chain is built from TRBV20-1 and TRBJ1-4; D may be TRBD1 (5 bases). Germline lookup yields CDR1 DFQATT and CDR2 SNEGSKA (reference sequence). V dropped 5 bases and J dropped 8 bases, with 12 bases sitting between them. The CDR3 is 12 amino acids.

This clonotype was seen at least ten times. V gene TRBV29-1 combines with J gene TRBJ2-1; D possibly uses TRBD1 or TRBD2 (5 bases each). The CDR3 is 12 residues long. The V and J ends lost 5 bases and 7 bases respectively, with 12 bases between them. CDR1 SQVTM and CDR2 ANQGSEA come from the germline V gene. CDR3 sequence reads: CSVPRGVNEQFF. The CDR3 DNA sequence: TGCAGCGTTCCCCGAGGGGTAAATGAGCAGTTCTTC.

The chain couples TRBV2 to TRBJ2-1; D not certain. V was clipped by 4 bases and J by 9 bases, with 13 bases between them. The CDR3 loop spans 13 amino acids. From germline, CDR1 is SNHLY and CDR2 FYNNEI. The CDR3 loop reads CASSALFYSEQFF. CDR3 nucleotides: TGTGCCAGCAGTGCCCTCTTTTATAGTGAGCAGTTCTTC.

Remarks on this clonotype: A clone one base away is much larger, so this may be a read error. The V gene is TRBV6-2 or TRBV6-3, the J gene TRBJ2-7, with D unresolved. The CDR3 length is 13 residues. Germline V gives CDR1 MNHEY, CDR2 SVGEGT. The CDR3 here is CANSSTQRYEQYF. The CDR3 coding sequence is TGTGCCAACAGTTCCACCCAACGCTACGAGCAGTACTTC.

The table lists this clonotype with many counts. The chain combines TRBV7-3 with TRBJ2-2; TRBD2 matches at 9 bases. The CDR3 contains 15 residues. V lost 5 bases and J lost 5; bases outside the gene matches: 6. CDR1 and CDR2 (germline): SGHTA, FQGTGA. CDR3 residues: CASSLSGRSTGELFF. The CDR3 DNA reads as TGTGCCAGCAGCCTCAGCGGGAGGTCGACCGGGGAGCTGTTTTTT.

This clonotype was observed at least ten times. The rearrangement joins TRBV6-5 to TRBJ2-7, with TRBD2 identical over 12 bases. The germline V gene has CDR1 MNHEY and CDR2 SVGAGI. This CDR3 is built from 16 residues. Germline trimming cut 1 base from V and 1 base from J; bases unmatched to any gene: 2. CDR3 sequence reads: CASSYLTSGRSYEQYF. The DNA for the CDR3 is TGTGCCAGCAGTTACTTAACTAGCGGGAGGTCCTACGAGCAGTACTTC.